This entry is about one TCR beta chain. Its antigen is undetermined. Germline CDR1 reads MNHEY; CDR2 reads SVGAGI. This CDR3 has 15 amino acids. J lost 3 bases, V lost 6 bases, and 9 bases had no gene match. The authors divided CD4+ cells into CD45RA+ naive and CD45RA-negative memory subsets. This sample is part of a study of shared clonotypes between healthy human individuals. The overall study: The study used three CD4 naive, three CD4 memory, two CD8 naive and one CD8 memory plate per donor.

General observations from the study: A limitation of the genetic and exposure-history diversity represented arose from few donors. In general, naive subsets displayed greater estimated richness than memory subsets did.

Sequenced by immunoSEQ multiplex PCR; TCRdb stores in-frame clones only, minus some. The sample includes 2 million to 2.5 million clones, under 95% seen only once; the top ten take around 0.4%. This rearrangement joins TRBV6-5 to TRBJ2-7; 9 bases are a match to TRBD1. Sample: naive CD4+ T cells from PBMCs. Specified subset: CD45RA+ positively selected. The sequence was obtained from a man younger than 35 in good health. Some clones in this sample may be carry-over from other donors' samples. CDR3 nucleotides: TGTGCCAGCAGGACGGCCCTGACAGGGGGCTACGAGCAGTACTTC. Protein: CASRTALTGGYEQYF.